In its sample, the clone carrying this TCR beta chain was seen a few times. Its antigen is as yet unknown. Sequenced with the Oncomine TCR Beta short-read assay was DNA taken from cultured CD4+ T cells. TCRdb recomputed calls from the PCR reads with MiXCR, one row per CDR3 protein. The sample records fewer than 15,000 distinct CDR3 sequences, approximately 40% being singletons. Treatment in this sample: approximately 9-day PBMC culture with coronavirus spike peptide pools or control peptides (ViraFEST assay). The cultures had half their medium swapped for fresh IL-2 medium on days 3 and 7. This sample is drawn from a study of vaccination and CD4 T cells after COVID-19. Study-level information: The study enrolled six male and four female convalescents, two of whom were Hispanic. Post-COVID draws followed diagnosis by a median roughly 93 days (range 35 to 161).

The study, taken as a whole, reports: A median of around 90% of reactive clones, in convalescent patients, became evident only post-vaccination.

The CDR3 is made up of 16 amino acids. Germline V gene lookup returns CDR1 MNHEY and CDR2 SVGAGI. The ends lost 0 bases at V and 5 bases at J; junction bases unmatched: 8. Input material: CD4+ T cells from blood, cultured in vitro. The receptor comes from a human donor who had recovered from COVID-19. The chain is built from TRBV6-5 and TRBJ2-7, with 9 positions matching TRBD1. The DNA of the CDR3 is TGTGCCAGCAGTTACTCGACCCCGGGACAGGGTAACGAGCAGTACTTC. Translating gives CASSYSTPGQGNEQYF.